This TCR beta chain was observed in a study of T cell changes during pregnancy in multiple sclerosis. The data were produced by immunoSEQ multiplex PCR, yet TCRdb's version contains in-frame clones alone and is incomplete. The sample holds about 50,000 clones; approximately 90% are singletons and the top ten take 0.35% to 0.4%. The trim removed 1 base at V and 2 bases at J, leaving 1 base unmatched. Germline CDR1 reads SSHAT; CDR2 reads FNYEAQ (reference sequence). CDR3 length equals 16 residues. The J gene is TRBJ2-5, the V gene TRBV7-7; 13 positions match TRBD2. This specimen consisted of CD4+ T cells from peripheral blood mononuclear cells, obtained after pregnancy. The source of this sequence is a female donor with multiple sclerosis, enrolled in a pregnancy study. Written as DNA, the CDR3 is TGTGCCAGCAGCTTAGGGGGACTAGCGGGGCAAGAGACCCAGTACTTC. This translates into CASSLGGLAGQETQYF.